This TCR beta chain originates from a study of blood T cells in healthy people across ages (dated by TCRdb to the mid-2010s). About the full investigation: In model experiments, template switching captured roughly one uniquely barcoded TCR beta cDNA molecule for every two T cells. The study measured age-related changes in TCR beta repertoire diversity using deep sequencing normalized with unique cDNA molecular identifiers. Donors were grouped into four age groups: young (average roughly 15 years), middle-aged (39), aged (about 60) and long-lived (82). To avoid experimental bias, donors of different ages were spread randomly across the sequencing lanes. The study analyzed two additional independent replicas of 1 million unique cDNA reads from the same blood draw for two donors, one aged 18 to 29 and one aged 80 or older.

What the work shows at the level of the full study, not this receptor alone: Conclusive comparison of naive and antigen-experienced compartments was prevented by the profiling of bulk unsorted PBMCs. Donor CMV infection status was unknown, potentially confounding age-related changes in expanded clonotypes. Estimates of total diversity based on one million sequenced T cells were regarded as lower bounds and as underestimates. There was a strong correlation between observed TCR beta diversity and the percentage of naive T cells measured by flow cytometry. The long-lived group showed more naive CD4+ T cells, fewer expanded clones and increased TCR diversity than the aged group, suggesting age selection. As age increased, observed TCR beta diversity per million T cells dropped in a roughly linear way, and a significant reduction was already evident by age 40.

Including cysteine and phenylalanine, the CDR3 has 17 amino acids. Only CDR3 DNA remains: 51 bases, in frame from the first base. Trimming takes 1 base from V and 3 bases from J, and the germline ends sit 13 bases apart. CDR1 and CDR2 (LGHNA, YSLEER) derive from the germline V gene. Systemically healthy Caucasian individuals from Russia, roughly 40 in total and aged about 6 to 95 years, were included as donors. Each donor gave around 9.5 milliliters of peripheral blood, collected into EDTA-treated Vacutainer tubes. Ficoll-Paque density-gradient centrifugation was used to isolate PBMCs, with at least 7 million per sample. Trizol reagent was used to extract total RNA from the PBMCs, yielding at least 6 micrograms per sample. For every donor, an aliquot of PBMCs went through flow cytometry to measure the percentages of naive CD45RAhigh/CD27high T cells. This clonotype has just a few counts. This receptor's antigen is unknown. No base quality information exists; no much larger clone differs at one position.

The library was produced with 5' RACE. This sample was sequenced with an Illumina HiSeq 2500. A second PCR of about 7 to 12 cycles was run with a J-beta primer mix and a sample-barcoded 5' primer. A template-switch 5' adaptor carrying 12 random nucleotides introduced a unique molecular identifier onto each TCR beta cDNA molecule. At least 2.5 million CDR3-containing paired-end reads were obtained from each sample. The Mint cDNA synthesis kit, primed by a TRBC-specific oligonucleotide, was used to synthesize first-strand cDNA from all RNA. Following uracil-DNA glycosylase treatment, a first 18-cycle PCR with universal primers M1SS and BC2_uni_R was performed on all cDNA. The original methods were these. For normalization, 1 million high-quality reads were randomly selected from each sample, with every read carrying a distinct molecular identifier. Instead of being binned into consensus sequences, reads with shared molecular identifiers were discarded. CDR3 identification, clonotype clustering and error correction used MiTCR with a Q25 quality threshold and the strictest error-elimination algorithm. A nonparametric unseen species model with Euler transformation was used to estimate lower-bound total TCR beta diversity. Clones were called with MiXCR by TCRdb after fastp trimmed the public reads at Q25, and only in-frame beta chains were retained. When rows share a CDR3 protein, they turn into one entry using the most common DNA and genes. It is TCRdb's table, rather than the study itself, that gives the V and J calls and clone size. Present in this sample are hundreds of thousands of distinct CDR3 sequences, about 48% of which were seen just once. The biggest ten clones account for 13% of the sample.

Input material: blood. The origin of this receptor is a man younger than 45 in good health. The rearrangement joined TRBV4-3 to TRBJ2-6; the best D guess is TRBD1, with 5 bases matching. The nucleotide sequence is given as TGCGCCAGCAGCCAAGCCCAGGGTGTGCTTGGGGCCAACGTCCTGACTTTC. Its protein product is CASSQAQGVLGANVLTF.